This T cell receptor (beta chain) stems from a study of blood T cell repertoires in COVID-19. At the level of the study: Acute-phase and convalescent COVID-19 samples originated in the United States, Italy and Spain. From T cells, B-cell-depleted T cells, or PBMCs came the material, which was cDNA or gDNA.

This clone came up a few times. A Seattle source enrolled patients during active infection and followed them longitudinally. In the original analysis: Counts of nucleated cells, estimated from reference gene primer amplification, were obtained. Data came from immunoSEQ multiplex PCR; TCRdb stores just in-frame clones and leaves some out. That table gives V, J and clone size, and the DNA gave D and trimming. The table has 300,000 to 400,000 clones, almost 90% seen once; the top ten hold around 7.9%. V lost 5 bases and J lost 9, with 20 bases in between. Germline loops: CDR1 SSHAT, CDR2 FNYEAQ (reference sequence). CDR3 length equals 14 residues.

The TCR originated in an older woman with COVID-19, enrolled during active disease. The chain uses TRBV7-7 and TRBJ2-7; perhaps TRBD1 as D (6 bases). The source material was peripheral blood. CDR3 amino acids: CASSLPRQAQGQYF. DNA for the CDR3: TGTGCCAGCAGCCTACCTCGACAGGCCCAAGGGCAGTACTTC.